The rows below give T cell receptor beta chains drawn from one sample of a study of T-cell reconstitution after alpha-beta-depleted transplantation in children. TCRdb itself ran the PCR reads through MiXCR, one entry per CDR3 protein. The sample carries hundreds of thousands of distinct CDR3 sequences, around 15% recorded once. This material consisted of PBMCs, mostly from graft donor cells, taken 360 days after TCRalphabeta/CD19-depleted stem cell transplant. These receptors came from a male patient aged 2 to 10 who had a stem cell transplant for acute lymphoblastic leukemia, so the T cells may come from the graft donor. Both conserved end residues are part of each CDR3.

v_gene	j_gene	CDR3aa
TRBV29-1	TRBJ1-5	CSATTGRDQPQHF
TRBV2	TRBJ2-7	CASLRQREGSYEQYF
TRBV28	TRBJ1-6	CASSSGLNSPLHF
TRBV15	TRBJ2-1	CATSSEGEREFDEQFF
TRBV12-3/TRBV12-4	TRBJ2-2	CASSPGTENTGELFF
TRBV20-1	TRBJ1-5	CSARGSSNQPQHF
TRBV28	TRBJ2-7	CASNIGASGSHSYEQYF
TRBV10-3	TRBJ1-2	CAISENEALYGYTF
TRBV4-1	TRBJ2-7	CASSQRPGTYYEQYF
TRBV4-2	TRBJ2-1	CASSQGASGSNEQFF
TRBV7-2	TRBJ2-3	CASSFQVGGTDTQYF
TRBV4-3	TRBJ1-1	CASSQDPQGSEAFF
TRBV29-1	TRBJ2-4	CSVRDRALGGEEYF
TRBV7-9	TRBJ2-3	CASRRPPGLAATDTQYF
TRBV6-1	TRBJ2-1	CASIGFPTSGNEQFF
TRBV7-9	TRBJ2-1	CASSSSSGRTYNEQFF
TRBV7-3	TRBJ2-5	CASSEGPLKTQYF
TRBV11-2	TRBJ1-1	CASSRDGGITEAFF
TRBV7-3	TRBJ2-1	CASSLLGGPWRTSSYNEQFF
TRBV6-5	TRBJ2-7	CASSYSAGGSYEQYF
TRBV12-3/TRBV12-4	TRBJ1-1	CASSLGKRNTEAFF
TRBV27	TRBJ2-7	CASSFRLADTYEQYF